This passage covers 8 T cell receptor beta chains from one sample sequenced in a study of T cell repertoires in cytomegalovirus infection. TCRdb itself ran the reads through MiXCR, one entry per CDR3 protein. Of roughly 700,000 distinct CDR3 sequences listed, around 32% are singletons. These TCRs' antigens remain unknown. Sequences were derived from cultured PBMCs, sampled from culture after CMV antigen stimulation. All receptors derive from a human donor in good health (CMV status not recorded). Some clones in this sample may be carry-over from other donors' samples.

The V gene is TRBV19, the J gene TRBJ1-5; the D gene is possibly TRBD1 (5 bases). The CDR3 loop spans 14 amino acids. Germline V gene lookup returns CDR1 LNHDA and CDR2 SQIVND (reference sequence). The germline V and J ends were trimmed by 1 base and 6 bases, with 10 bases remaining between them. The DNA of the CDR3 is TGTGCCAGTAGTATAGGTCCCGGGGGTCAGCCCCAGCATTTT. This codes for CASSIGPGGQPQHF.

A few counts support this clonotype. V usage is TRBV7-2 and J usage is TRBJ2-1; TRBD2 aligns across 8 bases. Germline-derived CDR1 and CDR2 are SGHTA and FQGNSA. The CDR3 runs to 16 residues. Trimming cost V 8 bases and J 4 bases; bases outside gene matches: 13. CDR3 sequence reads: CASARGGLAVYNEQFF. In DNA, the CDR3 is TGTGCCAGCGCACGGGGGGGCCTAGCAGTATACAATGAGCAGTTCTTC.

This clonotype has only a few counts. The chain links TRBV7-2 to TRBJ1-2; possibly TRBD1 for D (6 bases). V was shortened by 5 bases and J by 5 bases, with 24 bases between the two germline ends. The germline V gene encodes CDR1 SGHTA and CDR2 FQGNSA. This CDR3 contains 17 residues. The CDR3 protein is CASSLHFDRGGFYGYTF. The DNA of the CDR3 is TGTGCCAGCAGCCTACATTTCGACAGAGGGGGGTTTTATGGCTACACCTTC.

The genes are TRBV28 and TRBJ2-3, with D hard to call. The germline gives CDR1 MDHEN, CDR2 SYDVKM. Trimming pared 3 bases from V and 2 bases from J, leaving 9 bases between. The CDR3 is 14 amino acids. The CDR3 protein is CASSFQLVTDTQYF. CDR3 coding DNA: TGTGCCAGCAGTTTCCAGCTGGTCACAGATACGCAGTATTTT.

This sequence joins TRBV2 and TRBJ2-7; 9 bases are shared with TRBD1. Trimming cost V 8 bases and J 4 bases; bases outside gene matches: 3. Germline-derived CDR1 and CDR2 are SNHLY and FYNNEI. The CDR3 runs to 12 residues. The CDR3 coding sequence is TGTGCCAGCGGGACAGGGTTTTACGAGCAGTACTTC. Translation: CASGTGFYEQYF.

This clonotype was seen once. The chain uses TRBV20-1 and TRBJ2-7, with 9 bases that match TRBD1. The V and J ends lost 6 bases and 5 bases, in that order; junction bases with no gene match: 8. The CDR3 is made up of 13 amino acids. The V gene's germline CDR1 is DFQATT and CDR2 SNEGSKA (reference sequence). The CDR3 nucleotides are TGCAGTGCAGGGAACAGGGGGCAAGACGAGCAGTACTTC. It specifies CSAGNRGQDEQYF.

This clonotype was counted at least ten times. The genes are TRBV6-1 and TRBJ2-1, with TRBD2 identical over 9 bases. Looked up from germline, CDR1 is MNHNS and CDR2 is SASEGT. V shed 7 bases, J shed 1 base, and the junction held 8 bases outside the gene matches. This CDR3 spans 16 amino acids. The DNA for the CDR3 is TGTGCCAGCACTGCGCGGGAGGGCCTTTCCTACAATGAGCAGTTCTTC. Encoded protein: CASTAREGLSYNEQFF.

The chain couples TRBV19 to TRBJ2-5, with D perhaps TRBD2 (6 bases). Looked up from germline, CDR1 is LNHDA and CDR2 is SQIVND (reference sequence). Trimming stripped 4 bases from V and 3 bases from J, with 18 bases between. CDR3 length: 16 amino acids. The CDR3 DNA reads as TGTGCCAGTAGTAAGGGTCGGGAGATGTTGAAAGAGACCCAGTACTTC. Its protein product is CASSKGREMLKETQYF.